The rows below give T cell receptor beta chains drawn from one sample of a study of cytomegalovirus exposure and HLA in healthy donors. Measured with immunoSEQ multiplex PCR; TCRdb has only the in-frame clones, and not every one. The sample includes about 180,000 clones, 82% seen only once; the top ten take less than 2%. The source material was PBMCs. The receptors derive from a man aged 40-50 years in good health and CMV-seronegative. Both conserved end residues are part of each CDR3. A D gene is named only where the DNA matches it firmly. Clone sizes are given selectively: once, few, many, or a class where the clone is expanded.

TGTGCCAGCACAGCCTATAATTCACCCCTCCACTTT	CASTAYNSPLHF	12	-	-	TRBV7-2	TRBJ1-6
TGTGCCACCAGCCCCGCGACAGATACGCAGTATTTT	CATSPATDTQYF	12	-	-	TRBV15	TRBJ2-3
TGTGCCTGGAGGCTCCCCGGGACAGGGGGGGAGCAGTTCTTC	CAWRLPGTGGEQFF	14	-	TRBD1	TRBV30	TRBJ2-1
TGTGCCAGCAGCACTACGCGGTCTGGGGCCAACGTCCTGACTTTC	CASSTTRSGANVLTF	15	-	-	TRBV28	TRBJ2-6
TGCAGCGTATACCTTACAGGGGCGAGCACCGGGGAGCTGTTTTTT	CSVYLTGASTGELFF	15	few	TRBD1	TRBV29-1	TRBJ2-2
TGTGCCAGCAGTAGACAGTCCCTGGGCACAGATACGCAGTATTTT	CASSRQSLGTDTQYF	15	few	-	TRBV2	TRBJ2-3
TGCAGTGCAAGCCCCGGGGACGAGCAGTACTTC	CSASPGDEQYF	11	-	-	TRBV20-1	TRBJ2-7
TGTGCCAGCAGGCGGCCTAGCGGGAGCACAGAGCAGTACTTC	CASRRPSGSTEQYF	14	-	TRBD2	TRBV6-6	TRBJ2-7
TGCGCCAGCAGCCAGGCCGAGCGGGGGCCCCCAGATACGCAGTATTTT	CASSQAERGPPDTQYF	16	-	TRBD2	TRBV4-1	TRBJ2-3
TGTGCCAGCACGGTTCAAACAGGGGAAAGGACCTACGAGCAGTACTTC	CASTVQTGERTYEQYF	16	-	TRBD1	TRBV5-5	TRBJ2-7
TGTGCCAGCAGCCATTGGGTCTTTGGGGGACAGGCTACGCAGTATTTT	CASSHWVFGGQATQYF	16	-	TRBD1	TRBV13	TRBJ2-3
TGTGCCAGCAGTTACTCGGTCCCGGACAGTCCCTACGAGCAGTACTTC	CASSYSVPDSPYEQYF	16	-	-	TRBV6-5	TRBJ2-7
TGTGCCAGCAGTTACTCGAGGCAGCCTAATGAAAAACTGTTTTTT	CASSYSRQPNEKLFF	15	-	-	TRBV6-5	TRBJ1-4
TGCGCCAGCAGCTTGAGTGGGGCCGGCGAGCAGTACTTC	CASSLSGAGEQYF	13	-	-	TRBV5-1	TRBJ2-7
TGCGCCAGCAACCAAATAGCGGGAGGGCCGGCCGGGGAGCTGTTTTTT	CASNQIAGGPAGELFF	16	-	TRBD2	TRBV5-1	TRBJ2-2
TGCGCCAGCAGCCAAGCCCCTGGGAGGGAGACCCAGTACTTC	CASSQAPGRETQYF	14	once	-	TRBV4-1	TRBJ2-5
TGTGCCAGCAGTTTTAGCGGGGGGGCCTACGAGCAGTACTTC	CASSFSGGAYEQYF	14	-	TRBD2	TRBV6-5	TRBJ2-7